A single sample gave rise to the 4 T cell receptor beta chains below, sequenced in a study of CD8+ T cells in alopecia areata. Investigators isolated RNA and reverse transcribed it into cDNA to act as the sequencing template. The data were produced by immunoSEQ multiplex PCR, yet TCRdb's version contains in-frame clones alone and is incomplete. The table shows about 190,000 clones, with about 63% occurring only once. The specimen was CD4+ T cells sorted from blood, collected at week 0. The receptors stem from a human donor with alopecia areata.

V usage is TRBV29-1 and J usage is TRBJ1-1; a possible D gene is TRBD1 (6 bases). V was cut by 7 bases and J by 4 bases, with 19 bases left in between. CDR3 length equals 14 residues. Germline loops: CDR1 SQVTM, CDR2 ANQGSEA. CDR3 nucleotides: TGCAGCGCGCTACGGACAGCCGGGTCCACTGAAGCTTTCTTT. Amino acids: CSALRTAGSTEAFF.

This chain links TRBV15 with TRBJ1-2; D call uncertain. Per germline, CDR1 LNHNV and CDR2 YYDKDF (reference sequence). This CDR3 contains 13 residues. Trimming took off 0 bases at V and 7 bases at J, with 9 bases between the two ends. The CDR3 loop reads CATSRDPGSGYTF. The CDR3 DNA is TGTGCCACCAGCAGAGATCCCGGGTCTGGCTACACCTTC.

The chain employs TRBV7-2 and TRBJ2-1, with D uncertain. Trimming took off 7 bases at V and 0 bases at J, with 10 bases between the two ends. This CDR3 spans 14 amino acids. The germline CDR1 and CDR2 sequences are SGHTA and FQGNSA. CDR3 nucleotide sequence: TGTGCCAGCACCCACGATGTCTCCTACAATGAGCAGTTCTTC. This sequence encodes CASTHDVSYNEQFF.

This clone was seen more than once but under ten times. The V call is TRBV30, the J call TRBJ2-5; D ambiguous. Trimming pared 0 bases from V and 9 bases from J, leaving 8 bases between. Germline V gene lookup returns CDR1 GTSNPN and CDR2 SVGIG (reference sequence). CDR3 size: 11 residues. CDR3 nucleotide sequence: TGTGCCTGGAGTGTACGTGGGGCCCAGTACTTC. Protein product: CAWSVRGAQYF.